The source of this TCR beta chain is a study of tumor-infiltrating lymphocytes in oesophageal squamous cell carcinoma. TCRdb fed the PCR reads into MiXCR, producing one record per CDR3 protein. The table has about 11,000 distinct CDR3 sequences, roughly 60% seen once. The V gene end was trimmed by 4 bases and the J gene end by 8 bases; junction bases not matched to a gene: 7. The germline V gene has CDR1 SGHVS and CDR2 FNYEAQ. This CDR3 has 13 residues. This receptor was taken from a male donor with esophageal squamous cell carcinoma. The sequencing sample was made of esophageal tumor tissue. J is TRBJ1-2 and V is TRBV7-6; 7 positions match TRBD1. The DNA of the CDR3 is TGTGCCAGCAGCTGGGACCAGGGGGGAGGCTACACCTTC. It encodes CASSWDQGGGYTF. Complete variable domain (other parts from reference TRBV7-6 and TRBJ1-2): GAGVSQSPRYKVTKRGQDVALRCDPISGHVSLYWYRQALGQGPEFLTYFNYEAQQDKSGLPNDRFSAERPEGSISTLTIQRTEQRDSAMYRCASSWDQGGGYTFGSGTRLTVV.